The rows below give T cell receptor beta chains drawn from one sample of a study of regulatory T cells in long-lasting Graves disease. TCRdb recomputed calls from the multiplex PCR reads with MiXCR, one row per CDR3 protein. The sample includes approximately 360,000 distinct CDR3 sequences, 10% to 15% of them seen just once. These data were also filed under a second study, of T cells in Graves' hyperthyroidism and ophthalmopathy.

Sample: peripheral blood mononuclear cells (PBMCs), taken at new diagnosis, from a patient treated with antithyroid drugs. The receptors come from a young woman with Graves disease. The CDR3 runs from the conserved cysteine through the conserved F or W. D genes are given only for firm matches.

D gene: TRBD2
V gene: TRBV6-5
CDR3 protein: CASSYRLAGLSSYNEQFF

D gene: TRBD1
V gene: TRBV9
CDR3 protein: CASSVVGDRGPLYPGNEQFF

D gene: NA
V gene: TRBV28
CDR3 protein: CASRHFIEGRRGRWYNEQFF

D gene: NA
V gene: TRBV7-3
CDR3 protein: CASSLPGRIPDTQYF

D gene: TRBD2
V gene: TRBV18
CDR3 protein: CASSPLSQRRAGGYEQFF

D gene: TRBD1
V gene: TRBV5-1
CDR3 protein: CASSKTGQGPNTGELFF

D gene: NA
V gene: TRBV30
CDR3 protein: CAWSVGEKLFF

D gene: NA
V gene: TRBV20-1
CDR3 protein: CSARVPGVQPQHF

D gene: NA
V gene: TRBV28
CDR3 protein: CASGGRSQHF

D gene: NA
V gene: TRBV15
CDR3 protein: CATSGRTGGYNSPLHF

D gene: NA
V gene: TRBV10-3
CDR3 protein: CAIKGEWETNEKLFF

D gene: NA
V gene: TRBV27
CDR3 protein: CASSFEGTFQGEQYF

D gene: NA
V gene: TRBV5-5
CDR3 protein: CASSLSHRTPLADTF

D gene: TRBD2
V gene: TRBV10-3
CDR3 protein: CAISESRAGVGSTEQFF

D gene: NA
V gene: TRBV6-4
CDR3 protein: CASSYSRGRSNTEAFF

D gene: TRBD2
V gene: TRBV11-2
CDR3 protein: CASSLVLAGGNEQFF

D gene: NA
V gene: TRBV3-1
CDR3 protein: CASSRGKRGGTEAFF